This entry describes one T cell receptor (beta chain). This CDR3 comprises 15 residues. Trimming took 1 base from V and 5 from J, leaving 14 bases between them. Per the germline V gene, CDR1 is MNHNS and CDR2 is SASEGT. The sample belongs to a study of blood T cell repertoires in COVID-19. The repertoire was sequenced with immunoSEQ multiplex PCR; TCRdb's copy has only in-frame clones and lacks some. The data show under 85,000 clones, 84% seen once. The chain joins TRBV6-1 to TRBJ1-1; D is possibly TRBD1 (6 bases). The TCR originated in a man in his forties or fifties with acute or convalescent COVID-19. Sample: peripheral blood. The CDR3: CASSEGGGRRTEAFF. In DNA form, the CDR3 reads TGTGCCAGCAGTGAAGGCGGGGGGCGGAGAACTGAAGCTTTCTTT.